Detailed here is one T cell receptor (beta chain). The data are from a study of blood T cell repertoires in COVID-19. Turning to the study itself: Sites in the United States, Italy and Spain provided acute and convalescent COVID-19 samples. PBMCs, B-cell-depleted T cells, or T cells provided the cDNA or gDNA that made up the material.

Followed over time, Seattle patients had been enrolled while infection was active. V lost 7 bases and J lost 5; bases outside the gene matches: 13. The CDR3 length is 17 residues. Germline CDR1 reads LNHDA; CDR2 reads SQIVND (reference sequence). Per the original data handling: Using reference gene primer amplification, nucleated cell counts were estimated. Repertoires were generated with immunoSEQ multiplex PCR, while TCRdb's copy carries only in-frame clones and drops some. V and J calls and clone size are given by that table; D and trimming were obtained from the DNA. The profile covers about 260,000 clones, with around nine tenths appearing a single time and roughly 4.9% taken by the ten largest.

The sequence was obtained from a woman aged 60-70 years with COVID-19, enrolled during active disease. This chain joins TRBV19 and TRBJ2-2; 10 bases map to TRBD1. The sample taken for sequencing was peripheral blood. This CDR3 is CASTQGTGVIGTGELFF. The CDR3 DNA sequence: TGTGCCAGTACCCAAGGGACAGGGGTAATTGGGACCGGGGAGCTGTTTTTT.